The next 5 T cell receptor beta chains were all read from a single sample in a study of identical twins (dated by TCRdb to 2016 to 2018). Receptor amplification or capture employed 5' RACE. Sequencing was performed on an Illumina HiSeq 2000. The public sequencing data were trimmed at Q25 with fastp and processed into clonotypes with MiXCR by TCRdb, which kept only in-frame beta chains. Every entry covers one CDR3 protein and lists the most common genes and DNA from its rows. The sample profile shows 690,000 or so distinct CDR3 sequences; 5.5% to 7.5% of them were found once. The biggest ten clones account for approximately 2% of the sample. The specimen sequenced was naive T cells sorted from blood. The sample's cell subset or site label, decoded: cells isolated with a human naive T-cell isolation kit. The receptors were gathered from a young man in good health.

This clonotype was seen ten or more times. The chain carries TRBV12-3 or TRBV12-4 and TRBJ1-2; D gene ambiguous. Trimming pared 6 bases from V and 6 bases from J, leaving 17 bases between. The CDR3 covers 14 residues. The CDR3 here is CASSLRSGIDGYTF. CDR3 in DNA: TGTGCCAGCAGCCTTCGGAGCGGAATTGATGGCTACACCTTC.

This clonotype has only one observation. Possible read error: a much larger clone is one base away. CDR3 in DNA: TGTGCCTGGGGACTATCAAACTACGAGCAGTACTTC. Encoded protein: CAWGLSNYEQYF. The chain links TRBV24-1 to TRBJ2-7; 7 positions agree with TRBD2. CDR1 KGHDR and CDR2 SFDVKD come from the germline V gene. The junction had 7 bases not matched to a gene; V was cut back by 12 bases and J by 3 bases. CDR3 length: 12 residues.

The chain combines TRBV28 with TRBJ2-3; 10 bases are shared with TRBD1. Germline CDR1 MDHEN, CDR2 SYDVKM. V shed 5 bases and J 6 bases; nucleotides not matched to a gene: 11. This CDR3 is 16 amino acids long. The CDR3 nucleotides are TGTGCCAGCAGTCCGATTAGGACAGGGGGTGGGGATACGCAGTATTTT. It codes for CASSPIRTGGGDTQYF.

The chain recombines TRBV5-1 with TRBJ2-1; D remains ambiguous. The CDR3 contains 12 residues. Germline V lookup: CDR1 SGHRS, CDR2 YFSETQ. V was cut by 2 bases and J by 6 bases, with 6 bases left in between. The CDR3 sequence is CASSFNINEQFF. The CDR3 DNA follows: TGCGCCAGCAGCTTTAACATCAATGAGCAGTTCTTC.

This clonotype has ten or more counts. This sequence joins TRBV10-3 and TRBJ2-7; 13 nucleotides agree with TRBD2. This CDR3 has 15 residues. V dropped 1 base and J dropped 6; count of bases not matched to a gene: 3. Germline-derived CDR1 and CDR2 are ENHRY and SYGVKD. This chain's CDR3 is CAISEWTSGSGEQYF. DNA for the CDR3: TGTGCCATCAGTGAGTGGACTAGCGGGAGTGGCGAGCAGTACTTC.